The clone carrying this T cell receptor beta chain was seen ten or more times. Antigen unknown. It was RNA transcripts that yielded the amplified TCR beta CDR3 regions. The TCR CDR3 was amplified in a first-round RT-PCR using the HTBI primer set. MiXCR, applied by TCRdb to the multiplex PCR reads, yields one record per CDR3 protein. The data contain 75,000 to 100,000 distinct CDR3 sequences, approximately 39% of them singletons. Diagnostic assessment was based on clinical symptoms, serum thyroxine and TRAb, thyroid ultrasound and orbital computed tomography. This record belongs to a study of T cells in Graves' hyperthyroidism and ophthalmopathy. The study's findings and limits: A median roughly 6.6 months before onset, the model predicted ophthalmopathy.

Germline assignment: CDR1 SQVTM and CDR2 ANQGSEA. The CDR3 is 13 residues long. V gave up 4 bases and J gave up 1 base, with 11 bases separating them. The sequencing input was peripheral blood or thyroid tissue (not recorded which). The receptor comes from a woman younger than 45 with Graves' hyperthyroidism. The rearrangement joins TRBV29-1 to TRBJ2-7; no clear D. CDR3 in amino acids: CSVGESKSYEQYF. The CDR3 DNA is TGCAGCGTTGGAGAGTCCAAGTCCTACGAGCAGTACTTC.